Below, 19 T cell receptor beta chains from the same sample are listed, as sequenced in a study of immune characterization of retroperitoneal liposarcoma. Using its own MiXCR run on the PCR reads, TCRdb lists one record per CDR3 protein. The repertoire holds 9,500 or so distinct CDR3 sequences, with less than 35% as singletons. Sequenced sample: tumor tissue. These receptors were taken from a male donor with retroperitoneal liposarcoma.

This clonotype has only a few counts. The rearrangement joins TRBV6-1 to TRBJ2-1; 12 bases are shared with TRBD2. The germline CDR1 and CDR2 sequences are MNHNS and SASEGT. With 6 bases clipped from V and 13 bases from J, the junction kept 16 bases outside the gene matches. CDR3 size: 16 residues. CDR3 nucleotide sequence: TGTGCCAGCAGCTCCGGACTAGCGGGGTTCCAAGAGACCCAGTTCTTC. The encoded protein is CASSSGLAGFQETQFF.

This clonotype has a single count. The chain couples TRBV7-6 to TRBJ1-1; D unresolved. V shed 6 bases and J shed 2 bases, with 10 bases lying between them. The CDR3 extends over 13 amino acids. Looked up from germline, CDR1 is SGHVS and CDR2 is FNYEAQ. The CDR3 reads CASSVRFNTEAFF. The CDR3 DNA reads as TGTGCCAGCAGTGTAAGATTCAACACTGAAGCTTTCTTT.

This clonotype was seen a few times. The CDR3 region has the DNA TGTGCCAGCACCCGCCGGGACGGATACAATGAGCAGTACTTC. Translating gives CASTRRDGYNEQYF. The chain carries TRBV6-1 and TRBJ2-1; either TRBD1 or TRBD2 may fit D (5 bases each). TRBJ2-7 matches the DNA end more closely, so the J call is doubtful. The CDR3 contains 14 residues. Germline V gene sequence: CDR1 MNHNS, CDR2 SASEGT.

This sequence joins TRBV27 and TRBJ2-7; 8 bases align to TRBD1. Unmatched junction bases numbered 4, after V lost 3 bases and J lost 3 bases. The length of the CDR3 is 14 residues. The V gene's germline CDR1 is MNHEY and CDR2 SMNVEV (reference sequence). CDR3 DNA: TGTGCCAGCAGTTTTGGGACAGGACTCTACGAGCAGTACTTC. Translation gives CASSFGTGLYEQYF.

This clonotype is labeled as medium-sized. DNA for the CDR3: TGTGCCAGCAGCCCCGGGGCGGGAGAAGGGACCTTCTCCTACGAGCAGTACTTC. Translated: CASSPGAGEGTFSYEQYF. The V call is TRBV11-3, the J call TRBJ2-7, with TRBD2 matching 7 bases. The length of the CDR3 is 18 residues. After removal of 5 bases from V and 0 bases from J, the junction contained 16 bases not matched to a gene. Germline V gene sequence: CDR1 SGHNT, CDR2 YENEEA.

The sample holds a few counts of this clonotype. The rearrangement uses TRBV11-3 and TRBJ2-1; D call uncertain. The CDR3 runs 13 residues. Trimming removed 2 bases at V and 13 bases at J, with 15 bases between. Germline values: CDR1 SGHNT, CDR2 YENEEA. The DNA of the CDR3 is TGTGCCAGCAGCTTAACCTACCAAGAGACCCAGTTCTTC. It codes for CASSLTYQETQFF.

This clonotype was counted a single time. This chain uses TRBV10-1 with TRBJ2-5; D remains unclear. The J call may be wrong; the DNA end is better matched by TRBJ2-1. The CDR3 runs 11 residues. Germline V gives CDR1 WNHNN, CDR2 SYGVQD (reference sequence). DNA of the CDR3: TGCGCCAGCAGTGACGGCTATGAGCAGTTCTTC. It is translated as CASSDGYEQFF.

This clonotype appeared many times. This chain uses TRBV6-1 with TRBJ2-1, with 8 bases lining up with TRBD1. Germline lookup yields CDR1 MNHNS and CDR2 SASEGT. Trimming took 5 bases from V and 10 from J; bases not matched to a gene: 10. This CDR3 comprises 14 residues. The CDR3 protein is CASSSYRGTYEQFF. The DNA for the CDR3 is TGTGCCAGCAGTTCATACAGGGGGACCTACGAGCAGTTCTTC.

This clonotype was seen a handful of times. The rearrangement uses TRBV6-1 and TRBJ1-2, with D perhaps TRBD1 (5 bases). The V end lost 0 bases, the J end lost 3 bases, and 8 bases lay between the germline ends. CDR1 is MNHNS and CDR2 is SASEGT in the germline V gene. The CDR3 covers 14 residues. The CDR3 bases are TGTGCCAGCAGTGAAGCGGGGGGGGACTATGGCTACACCTTC. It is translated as CASSEAGGDYGYTF.

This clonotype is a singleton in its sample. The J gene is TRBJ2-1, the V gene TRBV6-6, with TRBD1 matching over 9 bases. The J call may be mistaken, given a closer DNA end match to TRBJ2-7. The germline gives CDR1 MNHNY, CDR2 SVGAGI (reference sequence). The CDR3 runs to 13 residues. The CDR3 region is CATERGQGYEQYF. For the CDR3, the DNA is TGTGCCACCGAAAGGGGACAGGGCTACGAGCAGTACTTC.

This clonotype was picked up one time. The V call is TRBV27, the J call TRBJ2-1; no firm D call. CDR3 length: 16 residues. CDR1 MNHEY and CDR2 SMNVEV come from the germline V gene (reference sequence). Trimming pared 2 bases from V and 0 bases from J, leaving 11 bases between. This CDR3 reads CASSLRMGSSYNEQFF. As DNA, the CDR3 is TGTGCCAGCAGTTTACGGATGGGTAGCTCCTACAATGAGCAGTTCTTC.

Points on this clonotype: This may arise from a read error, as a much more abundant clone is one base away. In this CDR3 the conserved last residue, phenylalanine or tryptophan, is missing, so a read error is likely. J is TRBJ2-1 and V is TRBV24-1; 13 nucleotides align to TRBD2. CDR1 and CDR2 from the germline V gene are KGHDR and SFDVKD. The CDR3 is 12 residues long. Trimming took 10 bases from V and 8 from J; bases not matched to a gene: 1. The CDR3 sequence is CATGLAGYEQFL. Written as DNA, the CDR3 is TGTGCCACGGGACTAGCGGGATATGAGCAGTTCTTA.

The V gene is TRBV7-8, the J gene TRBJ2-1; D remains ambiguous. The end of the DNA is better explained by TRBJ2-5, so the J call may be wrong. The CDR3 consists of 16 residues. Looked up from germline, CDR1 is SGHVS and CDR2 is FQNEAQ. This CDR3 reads CASSSEKWAGKETQYF. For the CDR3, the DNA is TGTGCCAGCAGCTCCGAAAAGTGGGCAGGAAAAGAGACCCAGTACTTC.

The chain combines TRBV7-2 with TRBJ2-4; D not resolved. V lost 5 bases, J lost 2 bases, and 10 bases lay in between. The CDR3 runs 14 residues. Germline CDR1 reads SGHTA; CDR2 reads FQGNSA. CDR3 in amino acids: CASSSSNSKNIQYF. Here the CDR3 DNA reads TGTGCCAGCAGCAGTTCTAATTCCAAAAACATTCAGTACTTC.

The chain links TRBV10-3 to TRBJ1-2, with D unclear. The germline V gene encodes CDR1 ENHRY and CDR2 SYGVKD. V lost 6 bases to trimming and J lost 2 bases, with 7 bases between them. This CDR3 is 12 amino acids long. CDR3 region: CAISPDNYGYTF. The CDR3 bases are TGTGCCATCAGCCCAGACAACTATGGCTACACCTTC.

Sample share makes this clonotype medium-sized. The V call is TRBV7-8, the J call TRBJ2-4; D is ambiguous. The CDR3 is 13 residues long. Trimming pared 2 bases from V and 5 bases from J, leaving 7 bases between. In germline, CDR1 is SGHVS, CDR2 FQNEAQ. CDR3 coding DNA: TGTGCCAGCAGCTTAACCCGGGAAAACATTCAGTACTTC. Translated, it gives CASSLTRENIQYF.

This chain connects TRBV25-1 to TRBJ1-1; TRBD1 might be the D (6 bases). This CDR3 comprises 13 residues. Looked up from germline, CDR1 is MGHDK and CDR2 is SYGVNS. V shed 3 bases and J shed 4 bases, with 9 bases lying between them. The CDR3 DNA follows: TGTGCCAGCAGTGACACGGGGGCCACTGAAGCTTTCTTT. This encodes CASSDTGATEAFF. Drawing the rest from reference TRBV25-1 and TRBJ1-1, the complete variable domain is EADIYQTPRYLVIGTGKKITLECSQTMGHDKMYWYQQDPGMELHLIHYSYGVNSTEKGDLSSESTVSRIRTEHFPLTLESARPSHTSQYLCASSDTGATEAFFGQGTRLTVV.

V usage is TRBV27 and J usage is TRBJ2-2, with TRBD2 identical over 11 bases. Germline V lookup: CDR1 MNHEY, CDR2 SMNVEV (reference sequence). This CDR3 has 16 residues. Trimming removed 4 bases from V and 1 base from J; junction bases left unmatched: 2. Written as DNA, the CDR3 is TGTGCCAGCAGTTCTAGCGGGGGGTGGAACACCGGGGAGCTGTTTTTT. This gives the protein CASSSSGGWNTGELFF.

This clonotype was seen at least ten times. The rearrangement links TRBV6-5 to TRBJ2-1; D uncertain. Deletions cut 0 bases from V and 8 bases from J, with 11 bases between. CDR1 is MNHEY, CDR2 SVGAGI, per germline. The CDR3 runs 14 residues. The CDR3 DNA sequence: TGTGCCAGCAGTTACTCGATAGGTGTCGATGAGCAGTTCTTC. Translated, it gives CASSYSIGVDEQFF.